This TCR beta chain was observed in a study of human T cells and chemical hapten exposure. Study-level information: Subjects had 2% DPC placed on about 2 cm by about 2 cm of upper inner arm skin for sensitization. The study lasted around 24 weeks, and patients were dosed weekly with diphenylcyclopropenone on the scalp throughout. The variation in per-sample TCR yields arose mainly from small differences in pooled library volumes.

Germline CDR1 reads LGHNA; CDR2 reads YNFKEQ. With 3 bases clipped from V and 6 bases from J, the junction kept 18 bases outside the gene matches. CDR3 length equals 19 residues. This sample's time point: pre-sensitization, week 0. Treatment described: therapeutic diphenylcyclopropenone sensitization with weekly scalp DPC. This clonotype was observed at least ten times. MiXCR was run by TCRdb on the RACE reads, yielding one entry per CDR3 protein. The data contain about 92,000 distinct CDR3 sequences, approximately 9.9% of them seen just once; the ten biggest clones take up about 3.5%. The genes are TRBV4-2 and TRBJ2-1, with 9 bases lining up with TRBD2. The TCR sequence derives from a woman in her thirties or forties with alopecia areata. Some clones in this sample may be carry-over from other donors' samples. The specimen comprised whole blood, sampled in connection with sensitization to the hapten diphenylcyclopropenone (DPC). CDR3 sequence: CASSHPSRSGGTGVNEQFF. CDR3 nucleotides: TGTGCCAGCAGCCACCCGAGTCGTAGCGGGGGTACGGGAGTCAATGAGCAGTTCTTC.